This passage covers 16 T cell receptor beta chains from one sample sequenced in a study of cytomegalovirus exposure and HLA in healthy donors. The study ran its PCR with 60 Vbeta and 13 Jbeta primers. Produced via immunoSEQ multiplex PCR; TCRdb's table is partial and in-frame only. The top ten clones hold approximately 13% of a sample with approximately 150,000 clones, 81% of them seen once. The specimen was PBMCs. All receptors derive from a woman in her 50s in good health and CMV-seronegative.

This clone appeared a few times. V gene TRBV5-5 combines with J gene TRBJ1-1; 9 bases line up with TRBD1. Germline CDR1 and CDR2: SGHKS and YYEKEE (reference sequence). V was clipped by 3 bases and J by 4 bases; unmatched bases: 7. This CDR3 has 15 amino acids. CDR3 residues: CASSYNRGRGTEAFF. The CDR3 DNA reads TGTGCCAGCAGCTACAACAGGGGGCGGGGCACTGAAGCTTTCTTT.

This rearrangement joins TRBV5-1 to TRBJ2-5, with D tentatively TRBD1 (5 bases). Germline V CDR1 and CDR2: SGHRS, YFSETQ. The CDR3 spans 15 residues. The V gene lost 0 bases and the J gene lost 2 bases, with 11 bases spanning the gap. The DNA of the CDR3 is TGCGCCAGCAGCTTGGGCGGACACCAGCAAGAGACCCAGTACTTC. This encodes CASSLGGHQQETQYF.

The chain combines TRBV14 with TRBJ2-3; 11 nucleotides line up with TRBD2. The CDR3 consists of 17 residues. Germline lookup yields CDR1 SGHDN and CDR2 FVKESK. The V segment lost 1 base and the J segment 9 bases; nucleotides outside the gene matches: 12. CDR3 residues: CASSQGLAGSSGRTQYF. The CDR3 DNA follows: TGTGCCAGCAGCCAAGGACTAGCGGGGTCCTCGGGGAGAACGCAGTATTTT.

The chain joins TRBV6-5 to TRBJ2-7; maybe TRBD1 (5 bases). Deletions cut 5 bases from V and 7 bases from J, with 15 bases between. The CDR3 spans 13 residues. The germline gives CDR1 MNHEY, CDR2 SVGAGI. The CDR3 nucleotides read TGTGCCAGCAGTACCCGACAGAATGGGGAGCAGTACTTC. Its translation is CASSTRQNGEQYF.

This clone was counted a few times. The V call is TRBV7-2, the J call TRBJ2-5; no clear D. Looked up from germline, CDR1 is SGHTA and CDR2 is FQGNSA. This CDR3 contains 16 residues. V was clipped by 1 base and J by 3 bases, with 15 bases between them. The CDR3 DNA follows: TGTGCCAGCAGCTTAGTAACCGGGTTAGTGGAAGAGACCCAGTACTTC. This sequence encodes CASSLVTGLVEETQYF.

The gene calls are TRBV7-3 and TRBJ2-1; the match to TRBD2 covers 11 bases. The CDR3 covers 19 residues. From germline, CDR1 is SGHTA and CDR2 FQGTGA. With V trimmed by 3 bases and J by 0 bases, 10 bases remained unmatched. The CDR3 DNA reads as TGTGCCAGCAGCTTTGGGCTTCTTAGCGGGGGGGGCTCCTACAATGAGCAGTTCTTC. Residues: CASSFGLLSGGGSYNEQFF.

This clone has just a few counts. In DNA, the CDR3 is TGCGCCAGCAGCCAAAGCGGAACCGGAACCACAGATACGCAGTATTTT. Protein: CASSQSGTGTTDTQYF. The chain links TRBV4-1 to TRBJ2-3; maybe TRBD2 (5 bases). CDR1 is MGHRA and CDR2 is YSYEKL in the germline V gene. The CDR3 has 16 residues. Trimming took 2 bases from V and 2 from J, leaving 14 bases between them.

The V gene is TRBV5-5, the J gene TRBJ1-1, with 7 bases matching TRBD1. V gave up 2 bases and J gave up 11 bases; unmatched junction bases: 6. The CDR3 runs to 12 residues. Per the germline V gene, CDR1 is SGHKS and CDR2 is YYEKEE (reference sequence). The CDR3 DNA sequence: TGTGCCAGCAGCTTCAGGGGGTTTGTCGCTTTCTTT. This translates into CASSFRGFVAFF.

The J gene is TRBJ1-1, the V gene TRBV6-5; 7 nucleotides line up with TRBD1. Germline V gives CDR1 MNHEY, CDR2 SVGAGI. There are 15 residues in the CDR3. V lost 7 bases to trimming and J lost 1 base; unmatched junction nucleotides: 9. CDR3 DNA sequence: TGTGCCAGCACCCAAAACAGGGGTGCGAACACTGAAGCTTTCTTT. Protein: CASTQNRGANTEAFF.

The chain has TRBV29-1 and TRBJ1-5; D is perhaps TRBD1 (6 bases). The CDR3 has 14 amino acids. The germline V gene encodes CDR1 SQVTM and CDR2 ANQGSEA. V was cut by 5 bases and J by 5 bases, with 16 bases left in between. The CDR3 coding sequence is TGCAGCGTTACGCTCGGGACATATTATCAGCCCCAGCATTTT. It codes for CSVTLGTYYQPQHF.

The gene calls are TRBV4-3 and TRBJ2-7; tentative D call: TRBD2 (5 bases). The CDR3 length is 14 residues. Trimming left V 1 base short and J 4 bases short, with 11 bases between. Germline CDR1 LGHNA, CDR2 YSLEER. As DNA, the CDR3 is TGCGCCAGCAGCCAAGGGCGGGTAGGTTACGAGCAGTACTTC. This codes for CASSQGRVGYEQYF.

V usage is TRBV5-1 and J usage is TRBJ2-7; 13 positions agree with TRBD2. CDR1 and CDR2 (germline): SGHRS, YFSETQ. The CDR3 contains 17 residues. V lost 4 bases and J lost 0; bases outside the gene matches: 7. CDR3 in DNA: TGCGCCAGCAGCCTCGGACTAGCGGGGGATGCCTCCTACGAGCAGTACTTC. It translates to CASSLGLAGDASYEQYF.

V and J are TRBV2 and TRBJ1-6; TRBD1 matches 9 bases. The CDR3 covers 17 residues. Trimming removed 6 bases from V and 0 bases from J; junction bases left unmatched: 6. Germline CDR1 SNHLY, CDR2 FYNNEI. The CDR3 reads CASSFGQGSSYNSPLHF. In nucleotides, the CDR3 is TGTGCCAGCAGCTTTGGACAGGGGAGCTCCTATAATTCACCCCTCCACTTT.

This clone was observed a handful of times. The CDR3 is CAISESRFSDTQYF. The CDR3 DNA is TGTGCCATCAGTGAGTCCAGGTTTTCAGATACGCAGTATTTT. The J gene is TRBJ2-3, the V gene TRBV10-3, with D unclear. V gave up 0 bases and J gave up 4 bases, with 8 bases separating them. The germline V gene encodes CDR1 ENHRY and CDR2 SYGVKD. The length of the CDR3 is 14 residues.

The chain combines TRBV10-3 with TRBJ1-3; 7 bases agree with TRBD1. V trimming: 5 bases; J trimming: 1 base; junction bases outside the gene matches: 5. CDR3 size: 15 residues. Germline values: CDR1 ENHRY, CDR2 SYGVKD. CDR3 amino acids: CAISPTGASGNTIYF. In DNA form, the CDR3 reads TGTGCCATCAGTCCAACAGGGGCTTCTGGAAACACCATATATTTT.

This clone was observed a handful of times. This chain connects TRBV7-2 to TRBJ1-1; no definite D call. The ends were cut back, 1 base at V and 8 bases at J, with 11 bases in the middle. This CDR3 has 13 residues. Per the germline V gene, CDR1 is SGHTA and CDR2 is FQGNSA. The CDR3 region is CASSLDIRREAFF. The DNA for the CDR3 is TGTGCCAGCAGCTTAGATATTAGAAGAGAAGCTTTCTTT.